The 8 T cell receptor beta chains in this list originate from one sample, sequenced in a study of T cell responses to AZD1222 COVID-19 vaccine. TCRdb keeps only in-frame clones here, not all; method: immunoSEQ multiplex PCR. The data contain around 78,000 clones, 85% to 90% of them singletons. The sequencing here drew on peripheral blood, taken 28 days after the second AZD1222 dose. The receptors were gathered from an adult who received the AZD1222 COVID-19 vaccine.

This chain connects TRBV30 to TRBJ2-1; 9 nucleotides agree with TRBD2. CDR1 and CDR2 (germline): GTSNPN, SVGIG (reference sequence). Trimming removed 2 bases from V and 4 bases from J; junction bases left unmatched: 9. The CDR3 is 16 amino acids. CDR3 coding DNA: TGTGCCTGGAGTACCCCGGGACTAGCAGCTTACAATGAGCAGTTCTTC. Its translation is CAWSTPGLAAYNEQFF.

The chain employs TRBV9 and TRBJ2-5; 7 bases match TRBD2. The ends lost 4 bases at V and 2 bases at J; junction bases unmatched: 11. This CDR3 spans 16 amino acids. Looked up from germline, CDR1 is SGDLS and CDR2 is YYNGEE. CDR3 nucleotides: TGTGCCAGCAGCTTTACAGGCGGGGGACCTCAAGAGACCCAGTACTTC. Translation gives CASSFTGGGPQETQYF.

The V call is TRBV5-1, the J call TRBJ2-3, with 10 positions matching TRBD2. This CDR3 contains 14 residues. J lost 6 bases, V lost 0 bases, and 1 base had no gene match. CDR1 is SGHRS, CDR2 YFSETQ, per germline. The CDR3 region has the DNA TGCGCCAGCAGCTTGGGACTAGCGGGTGATACGCAGTATTTT. Protein: CASSLGLAGDTQYF.

The chain is built from TRBV1 and TRBJ1-5. TRBV1 is tagged as a pseudogene. The CDR3 totals 18 residues. The CDR3 DNA reads TGCACCAGCAGCCAAGGCCCAAGTTCGACAGGGAGGGATCAGCCCCAGCATTTT. Its protein product is CTSSQGPSSTGRDQPQHF.

This clone was seen a handful of times. The V gene is TRBV6-2 or TRBV6-3, the J gene TRBJ2-1; weak D call: TRBD1 (6 bases). CDR3 length: 15 amino acids. V was clipped by 6 bases and J by 6 bases, with 18 bases between them. CDR1 and CDR2 (germline): MNHEY, SVGEGT. The CDR3, as DNA: TGTGCCAGCAGCCACAGGGCGAGTACAACCAATGAGCAGTTCTTC. It encodes CASSHRASTTNEQFF.

The chain uses TRBV9 and TRBJ1-3, with a tentative D call TRBD1 (6 bases). The CDR3 sequence is 15 residues long. Per germline, CDR1 SGDLS and CDR2 YYNGEE. Trimming took off 4 bases at V and 4 bases at J, with 15 bases between the two ends. CDR3 coding DNA: TGTGCCAGCAGCCTCGGCAGGGGACCAGGAAACACCATATATTTT. Encoded protein: CASSLGRGPGNTIYF.

This chain joins TRBV9 and TRBJ2-3, with 12 positions matching TRBD2. Germline V gene sequence: CDR1 SGDLS, CDR2 YYNGEE. The CDR3 sequence is 15 residues long. V was pared by 4 bases and J by 5 bases, with 5 bases of the junction left unmatched. This CDR3 reads CASSRLAGDRDTQYF. DNA of the CDR3: TGTGCCAGCAGCCGACTAGCGGGGGATCGAGATACGCAGTATTTT.

This rearrangement joins TRBV5-4 to TRBJ2-3, with D tentatively TRBD2 (5 bases). Germline CDR1 and CDR2: SGHNT and YYREEE (reference sequence). The CDR3 is made up of 13 amino acids. Trimming cost V 5 bases and J 6 bases, with 13 bases left between them. DNA of the CDR3: TGTGCCAGCAGTTTTAAGGGCGGGGATACGCAGTATTTT. Its translation is CASSFKGGDTQYF. The entire variable domain, with the rest obtained from reference TRBV5-4 and TRBJ2-3, is as follows: ETGVTQSPTHLIKTRGQQVTLRCSSQSGHNTVSWYQQALGQGPQFIFQYYREEENGRGNFPPRFSGLQFPNYSSELNVNALELDDSALYLCASSFKGGDTQYFGPGTRLTVL.